This T cell receptor (beta chain) was profiled in a study of OX40 agonist ivuxolimab in advanced cancers. Some clones are missing from TCRdb's copy, which holds only in-frame ones; the method was immunoSEQ multiplex PCR. The repertoire holds about 140,000 clones, with around 93% as singletons. Autoimmune disease history or systemic immunosuppression led to patient exclusion. The CDR3 sequence is 14 residues long. This material consisted of CD4+ or CD8+ T cells sorted from blood, taken in a trial of the OX40 agonist ivuxolimab. The chain carries TRBV21-1 and TRBJ2-3; the table's D call of TRBD2 was not tested on the DNA. TRBV21-1 is marked as a pseudogene. The source of this sequence is an adult with an advanced solid tumor such as melanoma, head and neck, liver or kidney cancer. The CDR3 loop reads CASSRGAPTDTQYF. The CDR3, as DNA: TGTGCCAGCAGCCGGGGGGCCCCCACAGATACGCAGTATTTT.